Given below is one TCR beta chain in context. The data stem from a study of blood T cell repertoires in COVID-19. Study context: Specimens from acute and convalescent COVID-19 originated in the United States, Italy and Spain. In each case, the material was cDNA or gDNA derived from T cells, B-cell-depleted T cells, or PBMCs.

Original methodology: By means of reference gene primer amplification, nucleated cell counts were estimated. Assay: immunoSEQ multiplex PCR; the TCRdb copy retains only in-frame clones and omits some. V and J calls and clone size are as listed in that table; D and trimming were resolved from the DNA. This sample carries about 110,000 clones, 76% of them seen once, and the ten largest clones take roughly 3.8%. Germline CDR1 KGHDR, CDR2 SFDVKD. V was cut by 5 bases and J by 5 bases, with 9 bases left in between. This CDR3 is built from 13 residues. V gene TRBV24-1 combines with J gene TRBJ1-5; D gene uncertain. Sequencing input: peripheral blood. This TCR was sampled from a woman of 80 years or more with acute or convalescent COVID-19. In DNA, the CDR3 is TGTGCCACCAGTGGAGGAAGGCATCAGCCCCAGCATTTT. Its translation: CATSGGRHQPQHF.